The 21 T cell receptor beta chains in this list originate from one sample, sequenced in a study of blood T cells in healthy people across ages. Using a J-beta primer mix together with a sample-barcoded 5' primer, a second PCR was run for roughly 6 to 11 cycles. TCRdb recomputed calls from the 5' RACE reads with MiXCR, one row per CDR3 protein. The table shows approximately 1,700,000 distinct CDR3 sequences, with around 42% occurring only once. Material: blood. The receptors here all came from a human donor in good health.

The chain combines TRBV2 with TRBJ2-1; 11 bases align to TRBD1. Germline values: CDR1 SNHLY, CDR2 FYNNEI. The CDR3 runs to 15 residues. J lost 6 bases, V lost 8 bases, and 9 bases had no gene match. The CDR3 region has the DNA TGTGCCAGCCAAGGACAGGGGGCTATCGGCAATGAGCAGTTCTTC. As protein: CASQGQGAIGNEQFF.

This clonotype has only a few counts. V and J are TRBV5-5 and TRBJ2-2; TRBD1 agrees at 9 bases. The CDR3 extends over 16 amino acids. CDR1 SGHKS and CDR2 YYEKEE come from the germline V gene (reference sequence). The junction had 6 bases not matched to a gene; V was cut back by 4 bases and J by 2 bases. CDR3 sequence reads: CASSGTGGGNTGELFF. The CDR3 coding sequence is TGTGCCAGCAGCGGAACAGGGGGCGGAAACACCGGGGAGCTGTTTTTT. Combining the CDR3 with reference TRBV5-5 and TRBJ2-2 gives the whole variable domain DAGVTQSPTHLIKTRGQQVTLRCSPISGHKSVSWYQQVLGQGPQFIFQYYEKEERGRGNFPDRFSARQFPNYSSELNVNALLLGDSALYLCASSGTGGGNTGELFFGEGSRLTVL.

The rearrangement links TRBV5-5 to TRBJ2-4, with D uncertain. The CDR3 runs to 12 residues. Germline V lookup: CDR1 SGHKS, CDR2 YYEKEE (reference sequence). The germline V and J ends were trimmed by 4 bases and 13 bases, with 15 bases remaining between them. The CDR3 region is CASSPYESEQYF. DNA of the CDR3: TGTGCCAGCAGCCCGTATGAGTCGGAGCAGTACTTC.

The rearrangement uses TRBV9 and TRBJ1-1; D perhaps matches TRBD1 (6 bases). V gave up 4 bases and J gave up 5 bases, with 15 bases separating them. The CDR3 is 14 amino acids. The germline V gene has CDR1 SGDLS and CDR2 YYNGEE. The CDR3 loop is CASSTASGATEAFF. As DNA, the CDR3 is TGTGCCAGCAGCACCGCGTCGGGGGCGACTGAAGCTTTCTTT.

This clonotype has a handful of counts. This clone may be a read error of a much larger clone one base away. The chain uses TRBV12-3 or TRBV12-4 and TRBJ2-6; D might be TRBD1 (5 bases). The CDR3 spans 14 residues. CDR3 sequence: CTSSRGSGANVLTF. The DNA of the CDR3 is TGTACCAGCAGTAGGGGCTCTGGGGCCAACGTCCTGACTTTC.

A single count supports this clonotype. This rearrangement joins TRBV5-5 to TRBJ2-7; D not certain. V dropped 0 bases and J dropped 0 bases, with 10 bases sitting between them. The germline gives CDR1 SGHKS, CDR2 YYEKEE (reference sequence). The CDR3 runs 15 residues. The CDR3 bases are TGTGCCAGCAGCTTGGTCGCATTTAACTCCTACGAGCAGTACTTC. Translated, it gives CASSLVAFNSYEQYF.

This clonotype was observed a few times. Here the CDR3 reads CASSVGGAFYETQYF. CDR3 in DNA: TGTGCCAGCAGCGTGGGGGGGGCGTTCTACGAGACCCAGTACTTC. The gene calls are TRBV9 and TRBJ2-5; tentatively, D is TRBD2 (7 bases). The germline V gene has CDR1 SGDLS and CDR2 YYNGEE. Trimming left V 2 bases short and J 5 bases short, with 16 bases between. CDR3 size: 15 residues.

This clonotype came up a few times. The chain joins TRBV4-3 to TRBJ2-7, with D possibly being TRBD2 (6 bases). The CDR3 spans 14 residues. CDR1 and CDR2 (germline): LGHNA, YSLEER. The V gene lost 4 bases and the J gene lost 3 bases, with 13 bases spanning the gap. CDR3 coding DNA: TGCGCCAGCAGCCCGGGACTTGCGGTCTACGAGCAGTACTTC. As protein: CASSPGLAVYEQYF.

The CDR3, as DNA: TGTGCCAGCAGCCCAGGACAGGGGGGGGAGGACTATGGCTACACCTTC. Translation gives CASSPGQGGEDYGYTF. The chain has TRBV7-3 and TRBJ1-2, with 10 bases matching TRBD1. The junction had 9 bases not matched to a gene; V was cut back by 5 bases and J by 3 bases. Germline values: CDR1 SGHTA, CDR2 FQGTGA. This CDR3 is built from 16 residues.

This clonotype was seen a few times. The rearrangement joins TRBV7-8 to TRBJ2-1, with D hard to call. The length of the CDR3 is 15 residues. V gave up 6 bases and J gave up 5 bases, with 17 bases separating them. Per the germline V gene, CDR1 is SGHVS and CDR2 is FQNEAQ. Written as DNA, the CDR3 is TGTGCCAGCAGATACTACCCAGAGGACCACAATGAGCAGTTCTTC. The encoded protein is CASRYYPEDHNEQFF.

The rearrangement links TRBV29-1 to TRBJ2-5; tentatively, D is TRBD1 (6 bases). The CDR3 totals 14 residues. Germline CDR1 and CDR2: SQVTM and ANQGSEA. Trimming took off 6 bases at V and 9 bases at J, with 23 bases between the two ends. The CDR3 nucleotides are TGCAGCGTGATAAACAGGGCCTCCAAGAGACCCCAGTACTTC. Amino acids: CSVINRASKRPQYF.

This clonotype was seen just once. One junction end does not reproduce the germline sequence, and a read error may be involved. V usage is TRBV7-2 and J usage is TRBJ2-6, with 8 nucleotides matching TRBD1. Germline V CDR1 and CDR2: SGHTA, FQGNSA. The CDR3 runs to 18 residues. CDR3 DNA: TGTGCCAGCAGCCCCCGGGACAGGAAATACTCTGGGGCCAACGTCCGGACTTTC. Translated: CASSPRDRKYSGANVRTF.

The chain uses TRBV6-5 and TRBJ1-4; 8 nucleotides line up with TRBD1. Germline values: CDR1 MNHEY, CDR2 SVGAGI. This CDR3 is 14 amino acids long. After removal of 5 bases from V and 7 bases from J, the junction contained 6 bases not matched to a gene. CDR3 coding DNA: TGTGCCAGCAGTGGGGACAGGACTTTTGAAAAACTGTTTTTT. Its protein product is CASSGDRTFEKLFF.

There are a few counts of this clonotype. The V and J genes are TRBV12-3 or TRBV12-4 and TRBJ1-5; D is undetermined. CDR3 length: 13 amino acids. Trimming removed 7 bases from V and 6 bases from J, with 13 bases in between. The CDR3 is CASTKASGQPQHF. CDR3 bases: TGTGCCAGCACTAAGGCTTCAGGTCAGCCCCAGCATTTT.

This chain connects TRBV4-2 to TRBJ2-3; D is possibly TRBD1 or TRBD2 (7 bases each). Germline CDR1 and CDR2: LGHNA and YNFKEQ. Trimming removed 2 bases from V and 4 bases from J, with 25 bases in between. This CDR3 has 19 residues. The CDR3 here is CASSQTPSGGDLFPDTQYF. In DNA form, the CDR3 reads TGTGCCAGCAGCCAAACCCCTTCAGGGGGGGATTTGTTTCCAGATACGCAGTATTTT.

V gene TRBV5-1 combines with J gene TRBJ2-2; D is ambiguous. V was pared by 0 bases and J by 7 bases, with 10 bases between. The length of the CDR3 is 14 residues. Germline V CDR1 and CDR2: SGHRS, YFSETQ. CDR3 DNA sequence: TGCGCCAGCAGCTTGGCACCAGATGTCGGGGAGCTGTTTTTT. Its translation: CASSLAPDVGELFF.

V gene TRBV24-1 combines with J gene TRBJ1-2; 9 nucleotides line up with TRBD1. This CDR3 comprises 15 residues. The germline gives CDR1 KGHDR, CDR2 SFDVKD. V dropped 12 bases and J dropped 3; count of bases not matched to a gene: 13. Written as DNA, the CDR3 is TGTGCCGCACAGGGGGCCGTTTGGCCCTACTATGGCTACACCTTC. Translating it yields CAAQGAVWPYYGYTF.

The rearrangement links TRBV12-3 or TRBV12-4 to TRBJ1-1; unclear D gene. V lost 4 bases and J 1 base, leaving 13 bases between the germline ends. The CDR3 has 15 residues. In nucleotides, the CDR3 is TGTGCCAGCAGTTCTTCAAGGATAGGGAACACTGAAGCTTTCTTT. It is translated as CASSSSRIGNTEAFF.

V and J are TRBV3-1 and TRBJ2-5; D gene unclear. With 7 bases removed from V and 0 bases from J, the gap between germline ends came to 9 bases. The CDR3 extends over 13 amino acids. Germline CDR1 is LGHDT and CDR2 is YNNKEL (reference sequence). CDR3 residues: CASKGGNQETQYF. The CDR3 coding sequence is TGTGCCAGCAAAGGTGGTAACCAAGAGACCCAGTACTTC.

Concerning this clonotype: The junction shows a germline mismatch at one end, possibly a read error. The chain carries TRBV12-3 or TRBV12-4 and TRBJ1-1; possible D gene TRBD1, 6 bases. The CDR3 is made up of 14 amino acids. This CDR3 reads CASSLGQGNAEAFF. The CDR3 coding sequence is TGTGCCAGCAGTTTAGGGCAGGGGAACGCTGAAGCTTTCTTT.

This chain connects TRBV9 to TRBJ1-3; D is ambiguous. Germline lookup yields CDR1 SGDLS and CDR2 YYNGEE. This CDR3 comprises 13 residues. The V gene lost 0 bases and the J gene lost 11 bases, with 12 bases spanning the gap. This CDR3 reads CASSVGGRSSIYF. The CDR3 region has the DNA TGTGCCAGCAGCGTAGGAGGCAGGTCCTCCATATATTTT.